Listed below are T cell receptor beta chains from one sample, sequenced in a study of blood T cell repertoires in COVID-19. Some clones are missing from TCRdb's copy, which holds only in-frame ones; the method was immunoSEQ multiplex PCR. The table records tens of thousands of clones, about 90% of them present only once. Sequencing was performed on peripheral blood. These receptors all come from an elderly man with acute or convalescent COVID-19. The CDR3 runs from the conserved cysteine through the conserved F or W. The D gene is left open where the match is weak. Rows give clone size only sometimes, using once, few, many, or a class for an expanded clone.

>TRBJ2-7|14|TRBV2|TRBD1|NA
CASIARQGYYEQYF
TGTGCCAGCATTGCCCGACAGGGATACTACGAGCAGTACTTC
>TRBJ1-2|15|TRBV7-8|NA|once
CASSLSLRGPYDYTF
TGTGCCAGCAGCTTATCCCTAAGGGGTCCCTATGACTACACCTTC
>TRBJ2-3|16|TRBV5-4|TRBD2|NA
CASSLNSGGLTDTQYF
TGTGCCAGCAGCTTGAATAGCGGGGGGCTGACAGATACGCAGTATTTT
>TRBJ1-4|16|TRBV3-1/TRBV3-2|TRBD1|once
CASSLRLGQGREKLFF
TGTGCCAGCAGCCTACGCCTGGGACAGGGGAGGGAAAAACTGTTTTTT
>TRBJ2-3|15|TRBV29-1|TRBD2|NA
CSVTGTSGGSDTQYF
TGCAGCGTGACAGGGACTAGCGGGGGGTCAGATACGCAGTATTTT
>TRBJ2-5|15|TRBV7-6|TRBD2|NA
CASSSRLAGLETQYF
TGTGCCAGCAGCTCCCGACTAGCGGGGTTAGAGACCCAGTACTTC
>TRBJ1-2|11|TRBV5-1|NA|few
CASGGGYGYTF
TGCGCCTCGGGAGGCGGCTATGGCTACACCTTC
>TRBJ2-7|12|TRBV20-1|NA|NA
CSASRTNYEQYF
TGCAGTGCTAGTCGGACAAATTACGAGCAGTACTTC
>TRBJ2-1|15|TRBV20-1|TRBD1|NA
CSASRWDRGHNEQFF
TGCAGTGCTAGTAGGTGGGACAGGGGCCACAATGAGCAGTTCTTC
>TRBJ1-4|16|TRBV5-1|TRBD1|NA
CASSPSPGQGVGKLFF
TGCGCCAGCAGCCCGAGCCCGGGACAGGGGGTCGGAAAACTGTTTTTT
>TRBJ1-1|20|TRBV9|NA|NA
CASSVGIFTMGATAKTEAFF
TGTGCCAGCAGCGTAGGGATATTCACCATGGGGGCTACAGCTAAAACTGAAGCTTTCTTT
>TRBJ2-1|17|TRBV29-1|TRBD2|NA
CSVEEWAGGITYNEQFF
TGCAGCGTTGAGGAGTGGGCGGGGGGGATTACCTACAATGAGCAGTTCTTC
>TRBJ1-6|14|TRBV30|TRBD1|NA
CAWRTTGWNSPLHF
TGTGCCTGGAGAACGACAGGGTGGAATTCACCCCTCCACTTT
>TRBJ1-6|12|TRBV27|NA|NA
CASSGGYSPLHF
TGTGCCAGCAGCGGGGGGTATTCACCCCTCCACTTT
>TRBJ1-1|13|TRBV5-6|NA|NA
CASSFRGGTEAFF
TGTGCCAGCAGCTTCCGGGGAGGTACTGAAGCTTTCTTT
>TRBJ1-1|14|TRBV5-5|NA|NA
CASSLGARYTEAFF
TGTGCCAGCAGCTTAGGGGCCCGGTACACTGAAGCTTTCTTT
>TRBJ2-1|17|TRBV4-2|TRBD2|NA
CASSQDLGGAGHNEQFF
TGTGCCAGCAGCCAAGATCTAGGTGGAGCGGGGCACAATGAGCAGTTCTTC
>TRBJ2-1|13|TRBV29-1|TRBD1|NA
CSGGQGAHNEQFF
TGCAGCGGTGGACAGGGGGCACACAATGAGCAGTTCTTC
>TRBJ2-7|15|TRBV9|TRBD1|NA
CASSKTGQGSYEQYF
TGTGCCAGCAGCAAGACCGGACAGGGAAGCTACGAGCAGTACTTC
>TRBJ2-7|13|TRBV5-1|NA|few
CASSLVISYEQYF
TGCGCCAGCAGCTTGGTTATATCCTACGAGCAGTACTTC
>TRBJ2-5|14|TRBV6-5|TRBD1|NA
CASTGTGTPGTQYF
TGTGCCAGTACCGGGACAGGGACTCCAGGGACCCAGTACTTC
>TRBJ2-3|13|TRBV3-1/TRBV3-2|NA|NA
CASSLRGTDTQYF
TGTGCCAGCAGCCTTCGGGGAACAGATACGCAGTATTTT
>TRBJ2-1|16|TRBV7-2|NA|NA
CASSFRRDTTNNEQFF
TGTGCCAGCAGCTTCCGACGAGACACCACCAACAATGAGCAGTTCTTC
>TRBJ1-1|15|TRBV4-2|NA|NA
CASSQEVAQNTEAFF
TGTGCCAGCAGCCAAGAGGTCGCACAGAACACTGAAGCTTTCTTT
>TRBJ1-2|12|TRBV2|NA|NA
CASTGEEYGYTF
TGTGCCAGCACTGGAGAAGAATATGGCTACACCTTC
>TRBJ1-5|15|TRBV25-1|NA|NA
CASRLCQGSDQPQHF
TGTGCCAGCAGGCTTTGCCAGGGTAGTGATCAGCCCCAGCATTTT
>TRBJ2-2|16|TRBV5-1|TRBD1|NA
CASSVATGQNTGELFF
TGCGCCAGCAGCGTAGCGACAGGGCAGAACACCGGGGAGCTGTTTTTT